This TCR beta chain was identified in a study of blood T cell repertoires in COVID-19. In the study overall: The United States, Italy and Spain provided the acute and convalescent COVID-19 samples.

V lost 3 bases, J lost 6 bases, and 14 bases lay in between. Germline CDR1 and CDR2: SGHTA and FQGNSA. The CDR3 is 14 amino acids. In its sample, this clone was seen once. Clones were sequenced by immunoSEQ multiplex PCR, and TCRdb holds only the in-frame ones, with some missing. The sample has about 170,000 clones, more than 75% seen once; the top ten hold around 3.5%. The sequencing sample was made of peripheral blood. The clonotype was recovered from a man between 65 and 85 years old with acute or convalescent COVID-19. The V and J genes are TRBV7-2 and TRBJ1-2; possibly TRBD1 for D (5 bases). The CDR3 loop is CASSFGGGANGYTF. CDR3 nucleotide sequence: TGTGCCAGCAGCTTCGGCGGGGGTGCCAATGGCTACACCTTC.